The clone carrying this TCR beta chain was seen only once. Its specificity is not known. The sample originates from a study of T cell responses to AZD1222 COVID-19 vaccine. Findings and caveats of the study: CD4 TCRs linked to vaccination spanned spike, dominating at 160-218 and 743-854.

The ends were cut back, 0 bases at V and 0 bases at J, with 4 bases in the middle. The germline gives CDR1 SGHRS, CDR2 YFSETQ. The CDR3 has 14 residues. Only in-frame clones appear in the TCRdb table, and some are missing; sequencing was by immunoSEQ multiplex PCR. The top ten hold approximately 4.2% of the sample, which has approximately 110,000 clones, around 90% seen once. This specimen consisted of peripheral blood, obtained on day 0 of AZD1222 vaccination. This TCR was sampled from an adult in good health. The chain couples TRBV5-1 to TRBJ2-1; D is ambiguous. CDR3 protein: CASSLDSSYNEQFF. In DNA form, the CDR3 reads TGCGCCAGCAGCTTGGACTCCTCCTACAATGAGCAGTTCTTC.